The 24 T cell receptor beta chains below all came from one sample that was sequenced in a study of T cell repertoires in cytomegalovirus infection. MiXCR was run by TCRdb on the reads, yielding one entry per CDR3 protein. Of under 200,000 distinct CDR3 sequences in the sample, roughly 9.8% were seen once. Input material: PBMCs. The receptors derive from a human donor in good health (CMV status not recorded). Some clones in this sample may be carry-over from other donors' samples.

This clonotype has at least ten counts. The gene calls are TRBV28 and TRBJ1-2; TRBD1 matches at 9 bases. CDR3 length: 15 residues. Trimming removed 5 bases from V and 4 bases from J; junction bases left unmatched: 8. Per germline, CDR1 MDHEN and CDR2 SYDVKM. The CDR3 DNA is TGTGCCAGCAGTCTCGGGACAGGGTGGGGCTATGGCTACACCTTC. Translating it yields CASSLGTGWGYGYTF.

There are a few counts of this clonotype. This chain joins TRBV20-1 and TRBJ2-3; possibly TRBD1 or TRBD2 for D (5 bases each). The CDR3 is 16 amino acids. The germline V gene has CDR1 DFQATT and CDR2 SNEGSKA (reference sequence). V dropped 0 bases and J dropped 5 bases, with 18 bases sitting between them. Written as DNA, the CDR3 is TGCAGTGCTAGAGACGCCGGGAAGTTTCAGGGAGATACGCAGTATTTT. Protein product: CSARDAGKFQGDTQYF.

Many counts were recorded for this clonotype. The chain recombines TRBV7-9 with TRBJ1-1, with D hard to call. V gave up 0 bases and J gave up 0 bases, with 5 bases separating them. This CDR3 region has 14 residues. Germline V gene lookup returns CDR1 SEHNR and CDR2 FQNEAQ (reference sequence). The CDR3, as DNA: TGTGCCAGCAGCTTAGCTTTGGTGAACACTGAAGCTTTCTTT. Translated, it gives CASSLALVNTEAFF.

This clonotype was recorded many times. This sequence joins TRBV12-3 or TRBV12-4 and TRBJ2-1; 9 bases fit TRBD1. V lost 4 bases, J lost 7 bases, and 5 bases stayed unmatched. CDR3 length equals 14 residues. The CDR3 DNA follows: TGTGCCAGCAGTTCCGGGACAGGGACGAATGAGCAGTTCTTC. Its translation is CASSSGTGTNEQFF.

V usage is TRBV2 and J usage is TRBJ2-1, with 11 nucleotides matching TRBD2. The germline V gene encodes CDR1 SNHLY and CDR2 FYNNEI. V trimming: 4 bases; J trimming: 7 bases; junction bases outside the gene matches: 3. CDR3 length: 14 amino acids. CDR3 coding DNA: TGTGCCAGCAGTGGACTAGCGGGGCCAAATGAGCAGTTCTTC. As protein: CASSGLAGPNEQFF.

The genes are TRBV5-1 and TRBJ1-1, with TRBD1 matching 7 bases. V dropped 3 bases and J dropped 3; count of bases not matched to a gene: 5. The germline V gene encodes CDR1 SGHRS and CDR2 YFSETQ. This CDR3 contains 14 residues. This CDR3 is CASSYDRADTEAFF. CDR3 in DNA: TGCGCCAGCAGCTACGACAGGGCTGACACTGAAGCTTTCTTT. The complete variable domain, with remaining parts taken from reference TRBV5-1 and TRBJ1-1, reads KAGVTQTPRYLIKTRGQQVTLSCSPISGHRSVSWYQQTPGQGLQFLFEYFSETQRNKGNFPGRFSGRQFSNSRSEMNVSTLELGDSALYLCASSYDRADTEAFFGQGTRLTVV.

This clonotype came up a few times. CDR3 residues: CSARGGLSVYNEQFF. Written as DNA, the CDR3 is TGCAGTGCTAGAGGAGGACTTAGCGTTTACAATGAGCAGTTCTTC. The chain combines TRBV20-1 with TRBJ2-1, with D perhaps matching TRBD2 (5 bases). The CDR3 runs 15 residues. The germline CDR1 and CDR2 sequences are DFQATT and SNEGSKA (reference sequence). V shed 1 base and J shed 4 bases, with 14 bases lying between them.

This chain joins TRBV6-2 or TRBV6-3 and TRBJ1-5; D perhaps matches TRBD1 (6 bases). V shed 6 bases and J shed 5 bases, with 11 bases lying between them. CDR1 MNHEY and CDR2 SVGEGT come from the germline V gene. The CDR3 runs 13 residues. The CDR3 DNA reads as TGTGCCAGCAGGGCATCAGGGGATCAGCCCCAGCATTTT. This translates into CASRASGDQPQHF.

This clonotype was observed at least ten times. This chain connects TRBV29-1 to TRBJ1-6, with D tentatively TRBD1 (5 bases). The CDR3 totals 14 residues. In germline, CDR1 is SQVTM, CDR2 ANQGSEA. V gave up 6 bases and J gave up 7 bases, with 16 bases separating them. CDR3 residues: CSVGRDGPNSPLHF. The CDR3 coding sequence is TGCAGCGTCGGCCGGGACGGACCGAATTCACCCCTCCACTTT.

For the CDR3, the DNA is TGTGCCAGCAGGGGGACAGTTAGCAATCAGCCCCAGCATTTT. This translates into CASRGTVSNQPQHF. The chain couples TRBV28 to TRBJ1-5; 7 bases match TRBD1. CDR1 MDHEN and CDR2 SYDVKM come from the germline V gene. With V trimmed by 6 bases and J by 0 bases, 2 bases remained unmatched. There are 14 residues in the CDR3. Filled out from reference TRBV28 and TRBJ1-5, the complete variable domain reads DVKVTQSSRYLVKRTGEKVFLECVQDMDHENMFWYRQDPGLGLRLIYFSYDVKMKEKGDIPEGYSVSREKKERFSLILESASTNQTSMYLCASRGTVSNQPQHFGDGTRLSIL.

This clonotype was observed a handful of times. The chain recombines TRBV5-1 with TRBJ1-1, with 7 nucleotides matching TRBD1. CDR3 length equals 15 residues. V lost 4 bases, J lost 0 bases, and 6 bases stayed unmatched. Germline CDR1 and CDR2: SGHRS and YFSETQ. The CDR3 sequence is CASSPATGMNTEAFF. CDR3 coding DNA: TGCGCCAGCAGCCCAGCGACAGGGATGAACACTGAAGCTTTCTTT.

This clonotype occurred many times. The chain joins TRBV5-8 to TRBJ2-7, with unresolved D. V gave up 1 base and J gave up 3 bases, with 8 bases separating them. Germline CDR1 SGHTS, CDR2 YDEGEE. This CDR3 is built from 13 residues. This CDR3 is CASSLYPHYEQYF. CDR3 coding DNA: TGTGCCAGCAGCTTGTACCCCCACTACGAGCAGTACTTC.

This clonotype was observed at least ten times. The chain recombines TRBV12-3 or TRBV12-4 with TRBJ2-5; D may be TRBD2 (6 bases). The CDR3 extends over 15 amino acids. Deletions cut 1 base from V and 5 bases from J, with 14 bases between. The CDR3 nucleotides read TGTGCCAGCAGTTTAGTTCCGGGACTGGGGGAGACCCAGTACTTC. It codes for CASSLVPGLGETQYF.

This clonotype was found many times. V and J are TRBV7-8 and TRBJ2-3; 9 nucleotides match TRBD1. Germline V gene sequence: CDR1 SGHVS, CDR2 FQNEAQ. V was pared by 5 bases and J by 5 bases, with 8 bases of the junction left unmatched. This CDR3 comprises 15 residues. The DNA for the CDR3 is TGTGCCAGCAGCGGACAGGGGAGGGCGGGAGATACGCAGTATTTT. Translating gives CASSGQGRAGDTQYF.

With respect to this clonotype: The missing conserved phenylalanine or tryptophan at the end of this CDR3 makes a read error likely. As DNA, the CDR3 is TGTGCCAGCAGTCCGGGGACAACTCAAGAGCCCCAGTACTAT. It codes for CASSPGTTQEPQYY. The J gene is TRBJ2-5, the V gene TRBV27, with D possibly being TRBD1 (6 bases). Germline lookup yields CDR1 MNHEY and CDR2 SMNVEV (reference sequence). This CDR3 comprises 14 residues.

At least ten counts were recorded for this clonotype. CDR3 amino acids: CSARQRDRPNYEQYF. In nucleotides, the CDR3 is TGCAGTGCTAGACAACGGGACAGACCGAACTACGAGCAGTACTTC. The J gene is TRBJ2-7, the V gene TRBV20-1; 7 nucleotides agree with TRBD1. The CDR3 spans 15 residues. CDR1 and CDR2 from the germline V gene are DFQATT and SNEGSKA (reference sequence). Germline trimming cut 2 bases from V and 3 bases from J; bases unmatched to any gene: 10.

This clonotype was detected many times. The chain employs TRBV7-2 and TRBJ1-4; 9 nucleotides match TRBD1. The V segment lost 5 bases and the J segment 3 bases; nucleotides outside the gene matches: 10. CDR3 length equals 17 residues. CDR1 is SGHTA and CDR2 is FQGNSA in the germline V gene. CDR3 bases: TGTGCCAGCAGCAACGGACAGGGGCCTAGGTCTAATGAAAAACTGTTTTTT. Its protein is CASSNGQGPRSNEKLFF.

The V and J genes are TRBV28 and TRBJ1-4; 7 nucleotides align to TRBD1. The CDR3 has 14 residues. The junction had 5 bases not matched to a gene; V was cut back by 6 bases and J by 4 bases. Germline V gene lookup returns CDR1 MDHEN and CDR2 SYDVKM. In DNA form, the CDR3 reads TGTGCCAGCAGCAAGACAGGGTTTAATGAAAAACTGTTTTTT. This translates into CASSKTGFNEKLFF.

This chain joins TRBV5-1 and TRBJ1-4; D ambiguous. Germline V gene sequence: CDR1 SGHRS, CDR2 YFSETQ. V shed 1 base and J shed 6 bases, with 7 bases lying between them. The CDR3 is 13 amino acids. DNA of the CDR3: TGCGCCAGCAGCTTGACGCCCGATGAAAAACTGTTTTTT. Encoded protein: CASSLTPDEKLFF.

This clonotype occurred many times. The chain carries TRBV19 and TRBJ2-3; unclear D gene. V lost 10 bases to trimming and J lost 2 bases, with 19 bases between them. CDR1 and CDR2 (germline): LNHDA, SQIVND (reference sequence). The CDR3 is 15 amino acids. CDR3 nucleotides: TGTGCCACCTCGGCGCCAGAGGAGTACACAGATACGCAGTATTTT. This encodes CATSAPEEYTDTQYF.

This clonotype was seen repeatedly, ten times or more. V usage is TRBV12-3 or TRBV12-4 and J usage is TRBJ1-1; weak D call: TRBD1 (5 bases). The CDR3 has 14 residues. The V end was cut by 7 bases, the J end by 5 bases, with 17 bases between. The CDR3 coding sequence is TGTGCCAGCACCCCCCTTGGGGGGGGGACTGAAGCTTTCTTT. Translation gives CASTPLGGGTEAFF.

CDR3 nucleotides: TGCAGTGCCAGCGGGACTGAAGCTTTCTTT. It yields the protein CSASGTEAFF. V gene TRBV20-1 combines with J gene TRBJ1-1, with D uncertain. V lost 6 bases and J 5 bases, leaving 7 bases between the germline ends. From germline, CDR1 is DFQATT and CDR2 SNEGSKA (reference sequence). CDR3 length equals 10 residues.

This clonotype occurred many times. The genes are TRBV7-9 and TRBJ2-1; 10 positions agree with TRBD2. The germline V gene has CDR1 SEHNR and CDR2 FQNEAQ (reference sequence). The CDR3 is made up of 14 amino acids. V lost 7 bases, J lost 3 bases, and 3 bases stayed unmatched. The CDR3 here is CASTAGGGYNEQFF. In nucleotides, the CDR3 is TGTGCCAGCACAGCGGGGGGGGGCTACAATGAGCAGTTCTTC.

This clonotype was detected ten times or more. V usage is TRBV7-2 and J usage is TRBJ2-7, with D hard to call. The length of the CDR3 is 14 residues. The germline V and J ends were trimmed by 6 bases and 0 bases, with 12 bases remaining between them. CDR1 and CDR2 (germline): SGHTA, FQGNSA. The CDR3 DNA reads as TGTGCCAGCAGTCCCTTGCAGGCCTCCTACGAGCAGTACTTC. Translation gives CASSPLQASYEQYF.